This T cell receptor beta chain was captured in a study of blood T cell repertoires in COVID-19. Study as a whole: PBMCs, B-cell-depleted T cells, or T cells were the source of the cDNA or gDNA that made up the material.

Sequencing was performed with immunoSEQ multiplex PCR; in TCRdb, only in-frame clones are kept and a portion is missing. The data hold 110,000 to 150,000 clones, with roughly 77% observed a single time. Enrolment of Seattle patients took place during active infection, and they were followed longitudinally. This TCR was recovered from a woman aged 70-85 years with COVID-19, enrolled during active disease. Specimen: peripheral blood.

The CDR3 is CASRQGPFEGQYF. CDR3 DNA: TGTGCCAGCCGACAGGGGCCCTTCGAAGGGCAGTACTTC. The V gene is TRBV19, the J gene TRBJ2-7; 8 bases are a match to TRBD1. V shed 9 bases and J 9 bases; nucleotides not matched to a gene: 13. The CDR3 has 13 residues. Germline loops: CDR1 LNHDA, CDR2 SQIVND (reference sequence).